These 18 T cell receptor beta chains came from one sample sequenced in a study of blood T cell repertoires in COVID-19. Profiling relied on immunoSEQ multiplex PCR, and the TCRdb table lists in-frame clones only, not all of them. This table holds more than 110,000 clones, roughly 80% found once. The sequenced sample consisted of PBMCs or T cells enriched from blood (not recorded which). The source of these receptors is a man aged 40-49 years with acute COVID-19.

The J gene is TRBJ2-7, the V gene TRBV7-2; TRBD2 agrees at 13 bases. The V segment lost 5 bases and the J segment 5 bases; nucleotides outside the gene matches: 9. This CDR3 is 16 amino acids long. Germline V gene lookup returns CDR1 SGHTA and CDR2 FQGNSA. This chain's CDR3 is CASSDRTGTSGNEQYF. The CDR3 DNA is TGTGCCAGCAGCGACCGAACCGGGACTAGCGGGAACGAGCAGTACTTC.

The CDR3 bases are TGTGCCAGCAGCTTACAGGCAGGGGACACAGATACGCAGTATTTT. Residues: CASSLQAGDTDTQYF. V is TRBV5-8 and J is TRBJ2-3, with D possibly being TRBD1 (6 bases). CDR1 is SGHTS, CDR2 YDEGEE, per germline. This CDR3 has 15 amino acids. Trimming stripped 2 bases from V and 2 bases from J, with 12 bases between.

This clone was observed a single time. The rearrangement joins TRBV5-1 to TRBJ2-1, with 9 nucleotides matching TRBD1. V was pared by 4 bases and J by 6 bases, with 8 bases of the junction left unmatched. The CDR3 extends over 15 amino acids. The germline V gene has CDR1 SGHRS and CDR2 YFSETQ. The CDR3 DNA sequence: TGCGCCAGCAGCCGGGGACAGGGAGGGATCAATGAGCAGTTCTTC. It translates to CASSRGQGGINEQFF.

The rearrangement joins TRBV4-2 to TRBJ2-3, with 7 positions matching TRBD2. After removal of 6 bases from V and 2 bases from J, the junction contained 8 bases not matched to a gene. This CDR3 spans 15 amino acids. Germline V lookup: CDR1 LGHNA, CDR2 YNFKEQ. The DNA of the CDR3 is TGTGCCAGCAGGCCGGGGGGAGATTCCACAGATACGCAGTATTTT. Translation: CASRPGGDSTDTQYF.

The V gene is TRBV6-5, the J gene TRBJ2-1, with D maybe TRBD2 (6 bases). There are 13 residues in the CDR3. The germline V and J ends were trimmed by 7 bases and 8 bases, with 15 bases remaining between them. Germline loops: CDR1 MNHEY, CDR2 SVGAGI. This chain's CDR3 is CASNSRRADEQFF. The CDR3 DNA sequence: TGTGCCAGCAATAGCAGGAGGGCCGATGAGCAGTTCTTC.

The CDR3: CASTNSGGSNTGELFF. CDR3 bases: TGTGCCAGCACCAATAGCGGGGGCTCTAACACCGGGGAGCTGTTTTTT. The gene calls are TRBV7-8 and TRBJ2-2, with TRBD2 identical over 9 bases. V lost 7 bases to trimming and J lost 2 bases; unmatched junction nucleotides: 8. This CDR3 is built from 16 residues. The germline V gene has CDR1 SGHVS and CDR2 FQNEAQ.

The chain employs TRBV5-5 and TRBJ2-7, with D possibly TRBD1 on 5 matching bases. Germline V gives CDR1 SGHKS, CDR2 YYEKEE (reference sequence). V was cut by 0 bases and J by 3 bases, with 10 bases left in between. The CDR3 extends over 14 amino acids. The CDR3 reads CASSLEPDNYEQYF. CDR3 nucleotide sequence: TGTGCCAGCAGCTTGGAGCCGGACAACTACGAGCAGTACTTC.

The rearrangement joins TRBV6-5 to TRBJ2-7; 7 nucleotides align to TRBD2. Germline trimming cut 6 bases from V and 3 bases from J; bases unmatched to any gene: 8. The germline V gene has CDR1 MNHEY and CDR2 SVGAGI. This CDR3 contains 14 residues. The CDR3 DNA reads TGTGCCAGCAGCCCAACCCGGGGGGACTACGAGCAGTACTTC. Encoded protein: CASSPTRGDYEQYF.

This rearrangement joins TRBV5-8 to TRBJ2-7; no reliable D call. Germline loops: CDR1 SGHTS, CDR2 YDEGEE. This CDR3 contains 13 residues. V gave up 0 bases and J gave up 2 bases, with 6 bases separating them. The CDR3, as DNA: TGTGCCAGCAGCTTGGGGAGAGCCTACGAGCAGTACTTC. Translated: CASSLGRAYEQYF.

The genes are TRBV4-3 and TRBJ2-7, with D possibly being TRBD2 (6 bases). The CDR3 has 15 residues. V shed 0 bases and J shed 4 bases, with 13 bases lying between them. The germline V gene has CDR1 LGHNA and CDR2 YSLEER. The CDR3 sequence is CASSQEEGLQYEQYF. DNA of the CDR3: TGCGCCAGCAGCCAAGAGGAGGGGTTGCAGTACGAGCAGTACTTC.

The chain uses TRBV18 and TRBJ2-7; 11 nucleotides agree with TRBD2. This CDR3 comprises 15 residues. With 3 bases clipped from V and 5 bases from J, the junction kept 6 bases outside the gene matches. Per germline, CDR1 KGHSH and CDR2 LQKENI. The DNA of the CDR3 is TGTGCCAGCTCACCGACTAGCGGGAACTTTCACGAGCAGTACTTC. It codes for CASSPTSGNFHEQYF.

The sample holds many counts of this clone. The chain has TRBV2 and TRBJ2-6; D might be TRBD2 (5 bases). The CDR3 spans 17 residues. Germline V gene data show CDR1 as SNHLY and CDR2 as FYNNEI. The germline V and J ends were trimmed by 6 bases and 0 bases, with 15 bases remaining between them. The CDR3 nucleotides read TGTGCCAGCAGCGGTAGAGGGCTTAGCTCTGGGGCCAACGTCCTGACTTTC. Translation gives CASSGRGLSSGANVLTF. The complete variable domain, with remaining parts taken from reference TRBV2 and TRBJ2-6, reads EPEVTQTPSHQVTQMGQEVILRCVPISNHLYFYWYRQILGQKVEFLVSFYNNEISEKSEIFDDQFSVERPDGSNFTLKIRSTKLEDSAMYFCASSGRGLSSGANVLTFGAGSRLTVL.

The sample holds one count of this clone. As DNA, the CDR3 is TGTGCCAGCAGATTACAGGGTCAAGAGACCCAGTACTTC. Translating gives CASRLQGQETQYF. The genes are TRBV6-5 and TRBJ2-5; tentative D call: TRBD1 (6 bases). CDR1 is MNHEY, CDR2 SVGAGI, per germline. The CDR3 is 13 amino acids. Trimming stripped 6 bases from V and 2 bases from J, with 10 bases between.

The rearrangement links TRBV18 to TRBJ2-5, with TRBD1 identical over 9 bases. The V and J ends lost 0 bases and 0 bases, in that order; junction bases with no gene match: 2. CDR3 length equals 16 residues. Germline V gene data show CDR1 as KGHSH and CDR2 as LQKENI. The DNA for the CDR3 is TGTGCCAGCTCACCACCGGGACAGGGTTACCAAGAGACCCAGTACTTC. It is translated as CASSPPGQGYQETQYF.

This chain joins TRBV4-3 and TRBJ1-5; D unclear. V was cut by 1 base and J by 6 bases, with 13 bases left in between. In germline, CDR1 is LGHNA, CDR2 YSLEER. This CDR3 comprises 15 residues. CDR3 region: CASSQGGGRSQPQHF. The CDR3 DNA is TGCGCCAGCAGCCAAGGTGGAGGGCGAAGTCAGCCCCAGCATTTT.

This clone appeared once. The chain is built from TRBV28 and TRBJ1-5, with D unclear. Germline V gives CDR1 MDHEN, CDR2 SYDVKM. V lost 1 base and J 4 bases, leaving 11 bases between the germline ends. The CDR3 length is 15 residues. DNA for the CDR3: TGTGCCAGCAGTTTATATGTGGGAGCTAATCAGCCCCAGCATTTT. This encodes CASSLYVGANQPQHF.

The V and J genes are TRBV19 and TRBJ1-1; D call uncertain. The CDR3 sequence is 14 residues long. Trimming removed 3 bases at V and 6 bases at J, with 14 bases between. Germline V gene data show CDR1 as LNHDA and CDR2 as SQIVND (reference sequence). The CDR3 here is CASSIGLTSAEAFF. The DNA of the CDR3 is TGTGCCAGTAGTATTGGACTCACATCCGCTGAAGCTTTCTTT.

The rearrangement joins TRBV4-2 to TRBJ1-2; D gene ambiguous. Trimming took 1 base from V and 5 from J, leaving 11 bases between them. Germline CDR1 and CDR2: LGHNA and YNFKEQ. The CDR3 is 14 amino acids. The CDR3 region is CASSQVGVDYGYTF. The DNA of the CDR3 is TGTGCCAGCAGCCAAGTTGGTGTAGATTATGGCTACACCTTC.